Listed below are T cell receptor beta chains from one sample, sequenced in a study of cytomegalovirus exposure and HLA in healthy donors. Sequenced by immunoSEQ multiplex PCR; TCRdb stores in-frame clones only, minus some. The top ten clones hold about 1.6% of a sample with 100,000 to 150,000 clones, less than 85% of them seen once. The sequenced sample was PBMCs. These receptors came from a man in his forties or fifties in good health and CMV-seronegative. Each CDR3 is given with its conserved first and last residue. Fields, in order: D gene, clone size, V gene, J gene, CDR3 DNA, CDR3 protein. The D gene is left open where the match is weak. Some rows mark clone size as missing; the rest say once, few, many or name a class of expanded clone.

>-|-|TRBV5-1|TRBJ1-6
TGCGCCAGCAGCTTGGCAGGCACGAATTCACCCCTCCACTTT
CASSLAGTNSPLHF
>-|-|TRBV4-3|TRBJ1-1
TGCGCCAGCAGCCAAGATCGCCGGACATCGAACACTGAAGCTTTCTTT
CASSQDRRTSNTEAFF
>TRBD2|-|TRBV27|TRBJ2-7
TGTGCCAGCAGTACGGGACTAGCGGTGTACGAGCAGTACTTC
CASSTGLAVYEQYF
>TRBD1|-|TRBV9|TRBJ1-1
TGTGCCAGCAGCGCCCACAGGGGGGGGAACACTGAAGCTTTCTTT
CASSAHRGGNTEAFF
>TRBD1|-|TRBV6-1|TRBJ2-7
TGTGCCAGCATATTGACAGGGGGCCCCTACGAGCAGTACTTC
CASILTGGPYEQYF
>TRBD1|-|TRBV9|TRBJ1-2
TGTGCCAGCAGCGCCCAGGGACAGAACTATGGCTACACCTTC
CASSAQGQNYGYTF
>-|-|TRBV2|TRBJ2-7
TGTGCCAGCAGTGAAAGGGAGAGGACCTACGAGCAGTACTTC
CASSERERTYEQYF
>-|-|TRBV28|TRBJ1-5
TGTGCCAGCAGTTTAAACGCGCCGGTCAATCAGCCCCAGCATTTT
CASSLNAPVNQPQHF
>-|-|TRBV5-1|TRBJ2-3
TGCGCCAGCAGCCCGCTCGGGGACTCCAGCACAGATACGCAGTATTTT
CASSPLGDSSTDTQYF
>-|-|TRBV5-1|TRBJ1-3
TGCGCCAGCAGCCCCGGCGGGGCGCGCACTGGAAACACCATATATTTT
CASSPGGARTGNTIYF
>TRBD2|-|TRBV11-2|TRBJ2-7
TGTGCCAGCAGAGGAAGCGGGGTCTGCGAGCAGTACTTC
CASRGSGVCEQYF
>TRBD2|-|TRBV7-2|TRBJ2-1
TGTGCCAGCAGCTTAGCGCTTAGCGGGGGCGAGCAGTTCTTC
CASSLALSGGEQFF
>-|-|TRBV27|TRBJ1-1
TGTGCCAGCAGTTTCCACAGAAACACTGAAGCTTTCTTT
CASSFHRNTEAFF
>-|-|TRBV9|TRBJ1-2
TGTGCCAGCAGCCCGCGAACGGGGAACTATGGCTACACCTTC
CASSPRTGNYGYTF
>-|-|TRBV7-2|TRBJ2-1
TGTGCCAGCAGCTTACTCGTAGGGAGCGATGAGCAGTTCTTC
CASSLLVGSDEQFF
>TRBD1|-|TRBV4-3|TRBJ2-1
TGCGCCAGCAGCCAAGGGACAGGGGTGAACAATGAGCAGTTCTTC
CASSQGTGVNNEQFF
>-|-|TRBV7-9|TRBJ2-1
TGTGCCAGCAGCTTAGGGCCGGGGAACTCCTACAATGAGCAGTTCTTC
CASSLGPGNSYNEQFF
>-|-|TRBV2|TRBJ2-1
TGTGCCAGCAGTGAAGCGGGGCTTCGACTCAATGAGCAGTTCTTC
CASSEAGLRLNEQFF
>-|-|TRBV4-3|TRBJ2-2
TGCGCCAGCAGCCAAGGGGGGGGCTTGAACACCGGGGAGCTGTTTTTT
CASSQGGGLNTGELFF
>TRBD1|-|TRBV7-8|TRBJ2-7
TGTGCCAGCAGCGCCCGGGACAGGGGGGCCTACGAGCAGTACTTC
CASSARDRGAYEQYF
>-|-|TRBV7-9|TRBJ1-2
TGTGCCAGCAGCTTTGGAGCTAACTATGGCTACACCTTC
CASSFGANYGYTF
>-|-|TRBV5-1|TRBJ1-2
TGCGCTAGCAGCTACCTGACAATTAACTATGGCTACACCTTC
CASSYLTINYGYTF
>-|-|TRBV4-3|TRBJ1-5
TGCGCCAGCAGCCAAGATCGGGTCGCAGGGAATCAGCCCCAGCATTTT
CASSQDRVAGNQPQHF
>-|few|TRBV2|TRBJ2-3
TGTGCCAGCAGTGAGGGGCCACTAACAGATACGCAGTATTTT
CASSEGPLTDTQYF
>TRBD2|once|TRBV4-3|TRBJ2-1
TGCGCCAGCAGCCAAAACCCCCGTCAGCGGGGGGGTGAGCAGTTCTTC
CASSQNPRQRGGEQFF
>-|-|TRBV5-1|TRBJ2-5
TGCGCCAGCAGGCTAGACAGAAACCAAGAGACCCAGTACTTC
CASRLDRNQETQYF